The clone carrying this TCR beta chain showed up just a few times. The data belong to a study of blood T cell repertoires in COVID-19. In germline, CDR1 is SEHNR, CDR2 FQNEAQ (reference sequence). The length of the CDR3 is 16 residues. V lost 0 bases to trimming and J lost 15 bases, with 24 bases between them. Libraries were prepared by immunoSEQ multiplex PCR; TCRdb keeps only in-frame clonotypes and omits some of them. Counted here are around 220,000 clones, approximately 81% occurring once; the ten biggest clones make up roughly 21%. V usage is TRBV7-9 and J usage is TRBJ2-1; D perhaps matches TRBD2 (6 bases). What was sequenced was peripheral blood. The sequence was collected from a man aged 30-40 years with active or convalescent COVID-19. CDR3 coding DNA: TGTGCCAGCAGCTTAGCCAGACTAGAAGGAGTCCTTGGGCGGTTCTTC. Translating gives CASSLARLEGVLGRFF.